The next 30 T cell receptor beta chains were all read from a single sample in a study of cytomegalovirus exposure and HLA in healthy donors. The PCR employed 60 Vbeta primers together with 13 Jbeta primers. Produced via immunoSEQ multiplex PCR; TCRdb's table is partial and in-frame only. This sample has under 150,000 clones, with around nine tenths found just once. The sequenced sample was PBMCs. These receptors were obtained from a woman aged 25-40 years in good health and CMV-seronegative.

The chain recombines TRBV7-8 with TRBJ1-5, with 8 bases aligning to TRBD1. With 1 base clipped from V and 3 bases from J, the junction kept 8 bases outside the gene matches. The CDR3 covers 17 residues. Germline lookup yields CDR1 SGHVS and CDR2 FQNEAQ. DNA of the CDR3: TGTGCCAGCAGCTTAGGTCGGCGGGGACAGGTCAATCAGCCCCAGCATTTT. This gives the protein CASSLGRRGQVNQPQHF.

This chain uses TRBV27 with TRBJ2-7; D remains unclear. Trimming cost V 4 bases and J 0 bases, with 4 bases left between them. The CDR3 covers 12 residues. In germline, CDR1 is MNHEY, CDR2 SMNVEV (reference sequence). CDR3 nucleotides: TGTGCCAGCAGTTCCTACTCCTACGAGCAGTACTTC. This codes for CASSSYSYEQYF.

In nucleotides, the CDR3 is TGTGCCAGCAGCCCCGACAGGCACTCCTACGAGCAGTACTTC. This codes for CASSPDRHSYEQYF. The V and J genes are TRBV7-9 and TRBJ2-7; a weak D match, TRBD1 (6 bases). Germline CDR1 reads SEHNR; CDR2 reads FQNEAQ (reference sequence). The CDR3 spans 14 residues. Trimming removed 5 bases from V and 0 bases from J, with 11 bases in between.

This clone came up a few times. This chain connects TRBV27 to TRBJ2-5; possibly TRBD2 for D (7 bases). The CDR3 length is 16 residues. CDR1 and CDR2 (germline): MNHEY, SMNVEV (reference sequence). Between the trimmed V and J ends, which lost 0 bases and 4 bases, there was a span of 15 bases. The CDR3 coding sequence is TGTGCCAGCAGTTTATCAGGGGCAAGGGGGGGAGAGACCCAGTACTTC. It is translated as CASSLSGARGGETQYF.

This clone appeared once. The CDR3 is CASSQDWGLWTDTQYF. The CDR3 region has the DNA TGTGCCAGCAGCCAAGATTGGGGACTTTGGACAGATACGCAGTATTTT. The gene calls are TRBV14 and TRBJ2-3; tentative D call: TRBD2 (6 bases). CDR3 length: 16 residues. The V end was cut by 0 bases, the J end by 3 bases, with 13 bases between. Germline CDR1 is SGHDN and CDR2 is FVKESK.

This clone showed up just a few times. This rearrangement joins TRBV2 to TRBJ2-4; 8 nucleotides agree with TRBD1. Germline V gene sequence: CDR1 SNHLY, CDR2 FYNNEI. The CDR3 contains 16 residues. The V and J ends lost 10 bases and 1 base, in that order; junction bases with no gene match: 12. CDR3 loop: CATLETQGAAKNIQYF. The CDR3 DNA reads TGTGCCACCCTCGAAACCCAGGGGGCGGCCAAAAACATTCAGTACTTC.

This sequence joins TRBV29-1 and TRBJ2-7; TRBD1 is a possible D gene (5 bases). Germline V lookup: CDR1 SQVTM, CDR2 ANQGSEA. The CDR3 runs 13 residues. Trimming shortened V by 7 bases and J by 0 bases, and 13 bases separated the two germline ends. This CDR3 is CSADSDGSYEQYF. The CDR3 DNA reads as TGCAGCGCCGACAGCGACGGCTCCTACGAGCAGTACTTC.

Comment on this clone: Because the CDR3 is missing its conserved closing phenylalanine or tryptophan, this is likely a read error. The gene calls are TRBV27 and TRBJ1-2; 7 bases fit TRBD1. Germline V lookup: CDR1 MNHEY, CDR2 SMNVEV (reference sequence). With V trimmed by 2 bases and J by 8 bases, 5 bases remained unmatched. The CDR3 is 13 residues long. Here the CDR3 DNA reads TGTGCCAGCAGTTTAAGGCAGGGGGACGGCTACACCCTC. Its translation: CASSLRQGDGYTL.

The rearrangement links TRBV2 to TRBJ1-1; 10 bases are a match to TRBD1. Germline V gene sequence: CDR1 SNHLY, CDR2 FYNNEI. The CDR3 length is 14 residues. V was clipped by 4 bases and J by 4 bases; unmatched bases: 3. The DNA of the CDR3 is TGTGCCAGCAGTGGCGGACAGGGGGGCACTGAAGCTTTCTTT. This codes for CASSGGQGGTEAFF.

V gene TRBV19 combines with J gene TRBJ2-3, with 7 bases identical to TRBD1. The CDR3 extends over 15 amino acids. The ends lost 8 bases at V and 2 bases at J; junction bases unmatched: 10. The V gene's germline CDR1 is LNHDA and CDR2 SQIVND (reference sequence). The CDR3 sequence: CASGSRDRYTDTQYF. For the CDR3, the DNA is TGTGCCAGTGGATCCCGGGACAGATACACAGATACGCAGTATTTT.

This clone was seen ten or more times. The gene calls are TRBV13 and TRBJ1-1; a possible D gene is TRBD1 (6 bases). The CDR3 runs 16 residues. V was cut by 1 base and J by 4 bases, with 16 bases left in between. CDR1 is PRHDT, CDR2 FYEKMQ, per germline (reference sequence). The CDR3 here is CASSLVFRGGGTEAFF. CDR3 in DNA: TGTGCCAGCAGCTTAGTTTTCAGGGGTGGTGGCACTGAAGCTTTCTTT.

This chain joins TRBV4-3 and TRBJ2-7, with 12 nucleotides matching TRBD2. After removal of 4 bases from V and 7 bases from J, the junction contained 5 bases not matched to a gene. The CDR3 runs to 14 residues. Per the germline V gene, CDR1 is LGHNA and CDR2 is YSLEER. The CDR3 reads CASSPTSGRSEQYF. CDR3 nucleotide sequence: TGCGCCAGCAGCCCGACTAGCGGGAGAAGTGAGCAGTACTTC.

The J gene is TRBJ1-4, the V gene TRBV6-6, with 8 bases that match TRBD1. There are 14 residues in the CDR3. V was clipped by 5 bases and J by 7 bases; unmatched bases: 6. The germline gives CDR1 MNHNY, CDR2 SVGAGI (reference sequence). The CDR3 DNA reads TGTGCCAGCAGTCCCAGGGGGCAGGTTGAAAAACTGTTTTTT. Amino acids: CASSPRGQVEKLFF.

The rearrangement links TRBV28 to TRBJ2-2; tentatively, D is TRBD2 (7 bases). This CDR3 region has 15 residues. CDR1 is MDHEN and CDR2 is SYDVKM in the germline V gene. Trimming cost V 6 bases and J 6 bases, with 17 bases left between them. The CDR3: CASRAGAGVSGELFF. Here the CDR3 DNA reads TGTGCCAGCAGGGCGGGGGCGGGAGTCTCCGGGGAGCTGTTTTTT.

V usage is TRBV7-8 and J usage is TRBJ1-1, with D possibly TRBD1 on 5 matching bases. The length of the CDR3 is 17 residues. The V gene lost 1 base and the J gene lost 2 bases, with 17 bases spanning the gap. The germline V gene has CDR1 SGHVS and CDR2 FQNEAQ. CDR3 protein: CASSLVFWGEFNTEAFF. CDR3 sequence (DNA): TGTGCCAGCAGCTTAGTTTTTTGGGGGGAGTTTAACACTGAAGCTTTCTTT.

The CDR3 region has the DNA TGTGCCAGCAGTCCCACCGGCAGGGTTGAAAAACTGTTTTTT. Encoded protein: CASSPTGRVEKLFF. This chain uses TRBV2 with TRBJ1-4; tentatively, D is TRBD1 (5 bases). The CDR3 covers 14 residues. Germline V gene sequence: CDR1 SNHLY, CDR2 FYNNEI. Trimming took off 5 bases at V and 7 bases at J, with 14 bases between the two ends.

The chain carries TRBV6-6 and TRBJ2-3; TRBD2 matches 7 bases. CDR1 and CDR2 (germline): MNHNY, SVGAGI (reference sequence). This CDR3 is built from 15 residues. The trim removed 5 bases at V and 13 bases at J, leaving 18 bases unmatched. Written as DNA, the CDR3 is TGTGCCAGCAGTCAAACCGGGACTACCCAATACTTGGAGTATTTT. Encoded protein: CASSQTGTTQYLEYF.

CDR3 sequence (DNA): TGTGCCAGCTCCTCTAACCCGGGCCACCCGCGGGGCACTGAAGCTTTCTTT. Amino acids: CASSSNPGHPRGTEAFF. The chain joins TRBV18 to TRBJ1-1, with unresolved D. V dropped 6 bases and J dropped 4 bases, with 24 bases sitting between them. The CDR3 is 17 amino acids. CDR1 is KGHSH, CDR2 LQKENI, per germline.

This chain links TRBV27 with TRBJ2-3; D unclear. CDR3 length equals 14 residues. Trimming took off 2 bases at V and 4 bases at J, with 10 bases between the two ends. The germline gives CDR1 MNHEY, CDR2 SMNVEV (reference sequence). The CDR3 spells CASSLGPFPDTQYF. Here the CDR3 DNA reads TGTGCCAGCAGTTTAGGGCCCTTCCCAGATACGCAGTATTTT.

The chain links TRBV7-2 to TRBJ2-5, with D perhaps matching TRBD2 (6 bases). Germline V CDR1 and CDR2: SGHTA, FQGNSA. The CDR3 has 14 amino acids. Trimming took 5 bases from V and 1 from J, leaving 11 bases between them. Here the CDR3 reads CASSPGLLQETQYF. The CDR3 coding sequence is TGTGCCAGCAGCCCGGGACTCCTCCAAGAGACCCAGTACTTC.

This clone was seen once. The chain has TRBV2 and TRBJ1-4; the match to TRBD1 covers 7 bases. V dropped 8 bases and J dropped 8; count of bases not matched to a gene: 11. Per the germline V gene, CDR1 is SNHLY and CDR2 is FYNNEI. The CDR3 covers 14 residues. Here the CDR3 DNA reads TGTGCCAGCCGGAAAGACAGGGTTAGGGAAAAACTGTTTTTT. The encoded protein is CASRKDRVREKLFF.

The J gene is TRBJ2-3, the V gene TRBV4-3; 7 bases line up with TRBD2. This CDR3 has 16 residues. Germline lookup yields CDR1 LGHNA and CDR2 YSLEER. V shed 3 bases and J 4 bases; nucleotides not matched to a gene: 10. The CDR3 reads CASSHEVPGGPDTQYF. The CDR3 DNA sequence: TGCGCCAGCAGCCACGAAGTCCCGGGGGGTCCAGATACGCAGTATTTT.

The chain links TRBV29-1 to TRBJ2-3; maybe TRBD2 (6 bases). The germline gives CDR1 SQVTM, CDR2 ANQGSEA. V was trimmed by 7 bases and J by 9 bases, leaving 14 bases between them. CDR3 length: 11 residues. CDR3 sequence reads: CSAGDFGTQYF. The CDR3 DNA reads as TGCAGCGCTGGGGACTTCGGGACGCAGTATTTT.

The chain is built from TRBV7-9 and TRBJ2-7; 11 bases match TRBD1. Trimming took 2 bases from V and 2 from J; bases not matched to a gene: 2. The CDR3 sequence is 15 residues long. Germline CDR1 reads SEHNR; CDR2 reads FQNEAQ (reference sequence). DNA of the CDR3: TGTGCCAGCAGCTTAAGGGACAGGGGGACCTACGAGCAGTACTTC. It encodes CASSLRDRGTYEQYF.

J is TRBJ1-3 and V is TRBV28; possibly TRBD1 for D (5 bases). V shed 3 bases and J shed 0 bases, with 12 bases lying between them. Per the germline V gene, CDR1 is MDHEN and CDR2 is SYDVKM. The CDR3 spans 16 residues. The CDR3 DNA reads as TGTGCCAGCAGTTTCGGGGGATCCCTCTCTGGAAACACCATATATTTT. Translation gives CASSFGGSLSGNTIYF.

The chain carries TRBV30 and TRBJ2-7; 9 bases are a match to TRBD2. Germline CDR1 and CDR2: GTSNPN and SVGIG (reference sequence). V lost 2 bases, J lost 0 bases, and 5 bases stayed unmatched. The CDR3 totals 15 residues. The CDR3: CAWSTLAGASYEQYF. CDR3 nucleotide sequence: TGTGCCTGGAGTACCTTAGCGGGGGCCTCCTACGAGCAGTACTTC.

CDR3 bases: TGTGCCAGCAGCTTGGGGACAGGGGTAGCCGGGGAGCTGTTTTTT. This encodes CASSLGTGVAGELFF. J is TRBJ2-2 and V is TRBV5-4; 9 bases match TRBD1. With 0 bases clipped from V and 6 bases from J, the junction kept 3 bases outside the gene matches. CDR3 length: 15 amino acids. CDR1 SGHNT and CDR2 YYREEE come from the germline V gene (reference sequence).

The J gene is TRBJ2-2, the V gene TRBV9, with 10 bases that match TRBD1. The V gene end was trimmed by 2 bases and the J gene end by 7 bases; junction bases not matched to a gene: 5. The V gene's germline CDR1 is SGDLS and CDR2 YYNGEE. The CDR3 runs 15 residues. The CDR3 nucleotides read TGTGCCAGCAGCGTCCAGGGACAGGGGAGCGGGGAGCTGTTTTTT. Amino acid sequence: CASSVQGQGSGELFF. The entire variable domain, with the rest obtained from reference TRBV9 and TRBJ2-2, is as follows: DSGVTQTPKHLITATGQRVTLRCSPRSGDLSVYWYQQSLDQGLQFLIQYYNGEERAKGNILERFSAQQFPDLHSELNLSSLELGDSALYFCASSVQGQGSGELFFGEGSRLTVL.

This chain joins TRBV2 and TRBJ1-1, with a weak D call TRBD1 (5 bases). The CDR3 has 15 amino acids. Germline loops: CDR1 SNHLY, CDR2 FYNNEI. Trimming took 2 bases from V and 1 from J, leaving 11 bases between them. CDR3 sequence: CASSELGVQNTEAFF. CDR3 sequence (DNA): TGTGCCAGCAGTGAATTAGGGGTTCAGAACACTGAAGCTTTCTTT.

The V and J genes are TRBV27 and TRBJ2-7; tentatively, D is TRBD1 (6 bases). There are 13 residues in the CDR3. Germline assignment: CDR1 MNHEY and CDR2 SMNVEV (reference sequence). The V end was cut by 7 bases, the J end by 2 bases, with 12 bases between. The CDR3 is CASKKTGAYEQYF. The CDR3 DNA sequence: TGTGCCAGCAAGAAGACAGGTGCCTACGAGCAGTACTTC.